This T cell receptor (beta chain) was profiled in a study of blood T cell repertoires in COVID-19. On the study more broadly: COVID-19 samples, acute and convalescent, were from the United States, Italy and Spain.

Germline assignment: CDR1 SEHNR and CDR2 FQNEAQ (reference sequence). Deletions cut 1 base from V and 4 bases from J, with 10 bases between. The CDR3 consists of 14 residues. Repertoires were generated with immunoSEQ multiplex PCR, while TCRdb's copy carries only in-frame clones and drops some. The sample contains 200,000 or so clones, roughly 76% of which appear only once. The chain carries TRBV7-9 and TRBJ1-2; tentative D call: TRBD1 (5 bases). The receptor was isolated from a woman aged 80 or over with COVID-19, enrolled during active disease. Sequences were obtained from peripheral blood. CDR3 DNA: TGTGCCAGCAGCTTAGAGGGGTACGCCTATGGCTACACCTTC. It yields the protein CASSLEGYAYGYTF.